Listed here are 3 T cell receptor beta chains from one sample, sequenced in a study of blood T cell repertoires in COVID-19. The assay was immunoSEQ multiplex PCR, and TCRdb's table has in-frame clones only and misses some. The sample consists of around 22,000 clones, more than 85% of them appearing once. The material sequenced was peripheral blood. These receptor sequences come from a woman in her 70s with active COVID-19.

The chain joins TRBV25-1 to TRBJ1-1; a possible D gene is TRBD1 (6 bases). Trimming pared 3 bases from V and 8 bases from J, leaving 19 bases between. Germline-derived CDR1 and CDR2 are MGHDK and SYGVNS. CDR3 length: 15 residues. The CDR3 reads CASSDPRTVGVEAFF. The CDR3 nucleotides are TGTGCCAGCAGTGACCCGAGGACAGTTGGAGTAGAAGCTTTCTTT.

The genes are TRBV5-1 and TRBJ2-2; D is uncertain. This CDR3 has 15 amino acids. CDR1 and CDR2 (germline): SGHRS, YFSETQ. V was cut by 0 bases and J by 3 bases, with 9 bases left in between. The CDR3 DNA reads TGCGCCAGCAGCTTGGTGTCTAGTGACACCGGGGAGCTGTTTTTT. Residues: CASSLVSSDTGELFF.

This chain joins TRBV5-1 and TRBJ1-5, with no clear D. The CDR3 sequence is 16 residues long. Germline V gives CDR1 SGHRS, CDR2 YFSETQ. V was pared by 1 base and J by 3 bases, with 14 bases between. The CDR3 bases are TGCGCCAGCAGCTTGAAGAGACTGACCTTCAATCAGCCCCAGCATTTT. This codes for CASSLKRLTFNQPQHF.